The rows below give T cell receptor beta chains drawn from one sample of a study of neoadjuvant anti-PD-1 for oral cavity cancer. The repertoire was sequenced with immunoSEQ multiplex PCR; TCRdb's copy has only in-frame clones and lacks some. Here the sample spans about 81,000 clones, about 84% being singletons. The specimen was PBMCs, collected before nivolumab (anti-PD-1) treatment. The receptors were gathered from a person between 40 and 79 years old with oral cavity squamous cell carcinoma. Each CDR3 is given with its conserved first and last residue. D genes are given only for firm matches. Clone size appears in some rows only: once, few, many, or a class for an expanded clone.

cdr3_length,v_call,j_call,clone_size,d_call,cdr3_aa,cdr3_nt
13,TRBV6-5,TRBJ1-1,NA,NA,CASSSTDSSEAFF,TGTGCCAGCAGTTCGACTGACAGTTCCGAAGCTTTCTTT
15,TRBV10-2,TRBJ2-7,NA,NA,CASSVSAGQGTEQYF,TGCGCCAGCAGTGTGTCGGCGGGCCAGGGGACCGAGCAGTACTTC
17,TRBV19,TRBJ2-4,NA,TRBD1,CASSTPTGVIAKNIQYF,TGTGCCAGTAGTACCCCGACAGGGGTGATAGCCAAAAACATTCAGTACTTC
14,TRBV6-5,TRBJ1-5,NA,NA,CASSPRQNNQPQHF,TGTGCCAGCAGTCCACGACAGAACAATCAGCCCCAGCATTTT
17,TRBV9,TRBJ1-1,NA,NA,CASSAKIGAGGNTEAFF,TGTGCCAGCAGCGCAAAGATAGGGGCTGGGGGGAACACTGAAGCTTTCTTT
14,TRBV7-8,TRBJ1-5,few,TRBD1,CASSWDRYNQPQHF,TGTGCCAGCAGCTGGGACAGGTACAATCAGCCCCAGCATTTT
13,TRBV28,TRBJ2-2,NA,NA,CATHGSLTGGLFF,TGTGCCACCCACGGCTCCCTGACTGGGGGCCTGTTTTTT
15,TRBV30,TRBJ1-4,NA,NA,CAWSVGGQPNEKLFF,TGTGCCTGGAGTGTAGGGGGGCAGCCTAATGAAAAACTGTTTTTT
13,TRBV9,TRBJ2-7,NA,TRBD2,CASSVREGYEQYF,TGTGCCAGCAGCGTCCGGGAGGGCTACGAGCAGTACTTC
15,TRBV9,TRBJ2-7,NA,NA,CASSEAEATSYEQYF,TGTGCCAGCAGCGAGGCGGAGGCGACGTCCTACGAGCAGTACTTC
14,TRBV7-9,TRBJ2-4,NA,NA,CASSLAEWENIQYF,TGTGCCAGCAGCTTAGCTGAGTGGGAAAACATTCAGTACTTC
17,TRBV19,TRBJ2-2,NA,NA,CASNGGTTPSNTGELFF,TGTGCCAGTAACGGCGGGACGACCCCCAGCAACACCGGGGAGCTGTTTTTT
12,TRBV29-1,TRBJ1-1,NA,NA,CSVEWQNTEAFF,TGCAGCGTTGAGTGGCAGAACACTGAAGCTTTCTTT
13,TRBV30,TRBJ1-5,NA,NA,CAWTGGTGEPQHF,TGTGCCTGGACAGGTGGGACGGGGGAGCCCCAGCATTTT
15,TRBV27,TRBJ2-7,NA,TRBD1,CASSFSDRGSYEQYF,TGTGCCAGCAGTTTTTCCGACAGGGGCTCCTACGAGCAGTACTTC